This TCR beta chain derives from a study of blood T cell repertoires in COVID-19. Study information: Sites in the United States, Italy and Spain provided acute and convalescent COVID-19 samples. Sources were T cells, B-cell-depleted T cells, or PBMCs; the material itself was cDNA or gDNA.

As handled by the study authors: Estimation of nucleated cell counts was performed using reference gene primer amplification. Data came from immunoSEQ multiplex PCR; TCRdb stores just in-frame clones and leaves some out. V, J and clone size were drawn from that table, and D and trimming were deduced from the DNA. The sample shows 200,000 or so clones, 70% to 85% of them seen only once. Sequencing input: PBMCs or T cells enriched from blood (not recorded which). This sequence originates from a man between 60 and 75 years old who had recovered from COVID-19.

The CDR3 sequence is CASSQGSGREGTEAFF. CDR3 DNA: TGCGCCAGCAGCCAAGGATCGGGACGGGAGGGAACTGAAGCTTTCTTT. V is TRBV4-1 and J is TRBJ1-1, with D possibly being TRBD1 (5 bases). Germline V gene lookup returns CDR1 MGHRA and CDR2 YSYEKL. This CDR3 contains 16 residues. V was trimmed by 1 base and J by 5 bases, leaving 17 bases between them.